This entry lists 21 T cell receptor beta chains sequenced from one sample in a study of blood T cells in healthy people across ages. PCR was performed a second time for 7 to 11 cycles using a sample-barcoded 5' primer and a J-beta primer mix. One entry per CDR3 protein, called by TCRdb with MiXCR from the 5' RACE reads. The data contain 800,000 or so distinct CDR3 sequences, about 25% of them singletons. This same sample was also taken into another study, of T cells of mothers and their children.

Source material: blood. These TCRs come from a boy aged 5-17 years in good health.

This clonotype has a handful of counts. The rearrangement uses TRBV20-1 and TRBJ2-1; 13 bases line up with TRBD2. The germline V gene has CDR1 DFQATT and CDR2 SNEGSKA (reference sequence). V was pared by 5 bases and J by 6 bases, with 10 bases of the junction left unmatched. This CDR3 is 16 amino acids long. CDR3 coding DNA: TGCAGTGCTGCCCCCGGGACTAGCGGGATCGGCAATGAGCAGTTCTTC. This sequence encodes CSAAPGTSGIGNEQFF.

Only a few counts were recorded for this clonotype. The rearrangement links TRBV15 to TRBJ2-7; 7 bases align to TRBD1. There are 14 residues in the CDR3. The ends lost 5 bases at V and 0 bases at J; junction bases unmatched: 4. Germline-derived CDR1 and CDR2 are LNHNV and YYDKDF (reference sequence). The CDR3 is CATSVGTASYEQYF. CDR3 DNA sequence: TGTGCCACCAGCGTCGGGACAGCCTCCTACGAGCAGTACTTC.

This clonotype was seen a few times. The chain recombines TRBV15 with TRBJ2-5; D is possibly TRBD1 (6 bases). The CDR3 is made up of 15 amino acids. Trimming left V 0 bases short and J 4 bases short, with 12 bases between. Germline V gives CDR1 LNHNV, CDR2 YYDKDF (reference sequence). The CDR3 protein is CATSRDVGRGETQYF. The CDR3 nucleotides are TGTGCCACCAGCAGAGATGTCGGCAGGGGAGAGACCCAGTACTTC.

In this sample, this clonotype turned up a few times. This sequence joins TRBV7-8 and TRBJ2-5, with 8 bases aligning to TRBD1. The J call may be incorrect, as the DNA end agrees better with TRBJ2-7. Per germline, CDR1 SGHVS and CDR2 FQNEAQ. The CDR3 is 15 amino acids. The CDR3 region has the DNA TGTGCCAGCAGCTTACAGGACAGGGCGAAAGCCGAGCAGTACTTC. Encoded protein: CASSLQDRAKAEQYF.

V and J are TRBV11-2 and TRBJ1-4; unclear D gene. V lost 5 bases to trimming and J lost 4 bases, with 17 bases between them. CDR3 size: 16 residues. The V gene's germline CDR1 is SGHAT and CDR2 FQNNGV. The CDR3 loop is CASSRESGLVNEKLFF. In nucleotides, the CDR3 is TGTGCCAGCAGCAGAGAGAGCGGACTGGTTAATGAAAAACTGTTTTTT. The complete variable domain, with remaining parts taken from reference TRBV11-2 and TRBJ1-4, reads EAGVAQSPRYKIIEKRQSVAFWCNPISGHATLYWYQQILGQGPKLLIQFQNNGVVDDSQLPKDRFSAERLKGVDSTLKIQPAKLEDSAVYLCASSRESGLVNEKLFFGSGTQLSVL.

This clonotype has a handful of counts. The chain recombines TRBV7-9 with TRBJ1-4; TRBD1 might be the D (6 bases). In germline, CDR1 is SEHNR, CDR2 FQNEAQ (reference sequence). The CDR3 covers 15 residues. The germline V and J ends were trimmed by 0 bases and 5 bases, with 10 bases remaining between them. The CDR3 region has the DNA TGTGCCAGCAGCTTAGCGCAACAGGGCAATGAAAAACTGTTTTTT. Protein: CASSLAQQGNEKLFF.

The chain has TRBV20-1 and TRBJ2-7; the match to TRBD2 covers 7 bases. Germline-derived CDR1 and CDR2 are DFQATT and SNEGSKA (reference sequence). The CDR3 totals 15 residues. Unmatched junction bases numbered 8, after V lost 1 base and J lost 2 bases. CDR3 protein: CSARGSLAVAYEQYF. As DNA, the CDR3 is TGCAGTGCTAGAGGTAGTCTAGCGGTGGCCTACGAGCAGTACTTC.

A few counts support this clonotype. The J gene is TRBJ1-1, the V gene TRBV30, with D uncertain. With 1 base removed from V and 6 bases from J, the gap between germline ends came to 6 bases. CDR3 length equals 11 residues. The germline gives CDR1 GTSNPN, CDR2 SVGIG (reference sequence). CDR3 DNA sequence: TGTGCCTGGAGTGCGGGGTCTGAAGCTTTCTTT. It encodes CAWSAGSEAFF. The entire variable domain, with the rest obtained from reference TRBV30 and TRBJ1-1, is as follows: SQTIHQWPATLVQPVGSPLSLECTVEGTSNPNLYWYRQAAGRGLQLLFYSVGIGQISSEVPQNLSASRPQDRQFILSSKKLLLSDSGFYLCAWSAGSEAFFGQGTRLTVV.

This clonotype was counted a few times. The rearrangement uses TRBV4-3 and TRBJ2-5; D may be TRBD1 or TRBD2 (6 bases each). This CDR3 is 16 amino acids long. The germline gives CDR1 LGHNA, CDR2 YSLEER. V lost 0 bases to trimming and J lost 8 bases, with 19 bases between them. CDR3 protein: CASSQDKRGAAGTQYF. The CDR3 bases are TGCGCCAGCAGCCAAGATAAGAGGGGGGCCGCAGGCACCCAGTACTTC.

This clonotype was seen only a few times. The chain combines TRBV14 with TRBJ2-2; tentative D call: TRBD2 (5 bases). Germline assignment: CDR1 SGHDN and CDR2 FVKESK. V lost 2 bases, J lost 2 bases, and 6 bases lay in between. This CDR3 has 14 amino acids. The CDR3 DNA follows: TGTGCCAGCAGCCAACGGGAAAACACCGGGGAGCTGTTTTTT. Its translation: CASSQRENTGELFF.

V usage is TRBV2 and J usage is TRBJ1-2, with D perhaps matching TRBD1 (5 bases). CDR1 and CDR2 (germline): SNHLY, FYNNEI. V lost 3 bases and J lost 6, with 11 bases in between. CDR3 length: 13 amino acids. The CDR3 is CASSDGRVDGYTF. In DNA form, the CDR3 reads TGTGCCAGCAGTGACGGCAGGGTGGATGGCTACACCTTC. The whole variable domain, filled in from reference TRBV2 and TRBJ1-2, reads EPEVTQTPSHQVTQMGQEVILRCVPISNHLYFYWYRQILGQKVEFLVSFYNNEISEKSEIFDDQFSVERPDGSNFTLKIRSTKLEDSAMYFCASSDGRVDGYTFGSGTRLTVV.

This clonotype has more than one count but fewer than ten. Being one base from a much bigger clone, this may be a read error. The J gene is TRBJ2-1, the V gene TRBV11-2; D possibly corresponds to TRBD1 (6 bases). The germline gives CDR1 SGHAT, CDR2 FQNNGV. The CDR3 totals 15 residues. In DNA, the CDR3 is TGTGCCAGCAGCTTAGACAGGGGACCGTACAATGAGCGGTTCTTC. Encoded protein: CASSLDRGPYNERFF. The variable domain in full, completed from reference TRBV11-2 and TRBJ2-1, reads EAGVAQSPRYKIIEKRQSVAFWCNPISGHATLYWYQQILGQGPKLLIQFQNNGVVDDSQLPKDRFSAERLKGVDSTLKIQPAKLEDSAVYLCASSLDRGPYNERFFGPGTRLTVL.

This chain's CDR3 is CASSPRQGRPYNEQFF. The CDR3 DNA is TGTGCCAGCAGCCCCCGACAGGGGCGACCCTACAATGAGCAGTTCTTC. The V gene is TRBV7-9, the J gene TRBJ2-1; 8 bases agree with TRBD1. Germline CDR1 is SEHNR and CDR2 is FQNEAQ (reference sequence). V lost 5 bases to trimming and J lost 2 bases; unmatched junction nucleotides: 8. This CDR3 spans 16 amino acids.

This clonotype was found a few times. V and J are TRBV18 and TRBJ1-2; the match to TRBD1 covers 11 bases. CDR1 KGHSH and CDR2 LQKENI come from the germline V gene. The CDR3 covers 16 residues. V trimming: 5 bases; J trimming: 7 bases; junction bases outside the gene matches: 12. The CDR3 sequence: CASSDGGGQGAVGYTF. CDR3 coding DNA: TGTGCCAGCTCAGACGGCGGCGGACAGGGGGCTGTTGGCTACACCTTC.

This clonotype was found a few times. The CDR3 spells CASSLSSGSNEAFF. As DNA, the CDR3 is TGTGCCAGCAGCTTAAGTTCCGGGTCAAATGAAGCTTTCTTT. The rearrangement joins TRBV7-9 to TRBJ1-1, with D unclear. Trimming took 2 bases from V and 7 from J, leaving 14 bases between them. Germline CDR1 SEHNR, CDR2 FQNEAQ (reference sequence). The CDR3 consists of 14 residues.

This chain links TRBV27 with TRBJ2-2; D unclear. V lost 8 bases and J lost 1, with 11 bases in between. The CDR3 extends over 14 amino acids. The germline V gene encodes CDR1 MNHEY and CDR2 SMNVEV (reference sequence). CDR3 in amino acids: CASSASRNTGELFF. The CDR3 nucleotides are TGTGCCAGCTCCGCATCCAGGAACACCGGGGAGCTGTTTTTT.

CDR3 sequence reads: CATSRGDGTGGTVINEQFF. The CDR3 nucleotides are TGTGCCACCAGCAGAGGTGACGGGACCGGCGGGACCGTTATCAATGAGCAGTTCTTC. The chain combines TRBV15 with TRBJ2-1, with a weak D call TRBD2 (6 bases). The CDR3 totals 19 residues. Germline assignment: CDR1 LNHNV and CDR2 YYDKDF (reference sequence). Trimming removed 1 base from V and 6 bases from J, with 25 bases in between.

This clonotype occurred many times. The V call is TRBV29-1, the J call TRBJ2-5; D remains ambiguous. Between the trimmed V and J ends, which lost 3 bases and 0 bases, there was a span of 8 bases. CDR3 length: 13 residues. Germline CDR1 SQVTM, CDR2 ANQGSEA. The CDR3 loop is CSVDSGDQETQYF. The CDR3 region has the DNA TGCAGCGTTGATTCTGGGGACCAAGAGACCCAGTACTTC.

In this sample, this clonotype turned up many times. The chain joins TRBV29-1 to TRBJ2-7; 9 bases align to TRBD1. Germline loops: CDR1 SQVTM, CDR2 ANQGSEA. Trimming took 5 bases from V and 3 from J; bases not matched to a gene: 5. This CDR3 contains 13 residues. CDR3 DNA sequence: TGCAGCGTTATGGGACAGGGTCTCTACGAGCAGTACTTC. This gives the protein CSVMGQGLYEQYF.

This clonotype was observed a few times. The chain links TRBV6-2 or TRBV6-3 to TRBJ2-6, with D possibly matching TRBD1 (5 bases). The V end lost 8 bases, the J end lost 0 bases, and 23 bases lay between the germline ends. Germline loops: CDR1 MNHEY, CDR2 SVGEGT. The CDR3 runs 19 residues. The CDR3 DNA sequence: TGTGCCAGCGCCGTAAAATCTGAAACAGGAGACTCTGGGGCCAACGTCCTGACTTTC. This sequence encodes CASAVKSETGDSGANVLTF.

This rearrangement joins TRBV6-1 to TRBJ2-1, with a tentative D call TRBD1 (7 bases). Germline V gives CDR1 MNHNS, CDR2 SASEGT. This CDR3 has 15 residues. V lost 1 base, J lost 8 bases, and 15 bases lay in between. CDR3 bases: TGTGCCAGCAGTGAAGGTGACAGGGAGGCCGATGAGCAGTTCTTC. Residues: CASSEGDREADEQFF.